This paragraph reports one T cell receptor (beta chain). The antigen is unknown. The CDR3 sequence is 15 residues long. With 3 bases removed from V and 8 bases from J, the gap between germline ends came to 19 bases. Germline CDR1 and CDR2: KGHSH and LQKENI. Using 200 ng DNA, about 29,000 T cell genomes, the sorted-subset replicate PCRs were run. TCRdb keeps only in-frame clones here, not all; method: immunoSEQ multiplex PCR. The sample lists 850,000 to 1,100,000 clones; about 80% were seen once. This record comes from a study of shared clonotypes between healthy human individuals. Study-level results: The study sampled only blood, and tissue repertoires likely differ.

The V gene is TRBV18, the J gene TRBJ1-2, with D possibly being TRBD1 (6 bases). This TCR was sampled from a man aged 18 to 29 in good health. Some clones in this sample may be carry-over from other donors' samples. The sequenced sample consisted of memory CD4+ T cells from PBMCs. Noted subset: CD45RA-negative fraction. The chain's CDR3 is CASSPDSGGIGGYTF. The CDR3, as DNA: TGTGCCAGCTCACCGGACAGTGGGGGCATAGGAGGCTACACCTTC.